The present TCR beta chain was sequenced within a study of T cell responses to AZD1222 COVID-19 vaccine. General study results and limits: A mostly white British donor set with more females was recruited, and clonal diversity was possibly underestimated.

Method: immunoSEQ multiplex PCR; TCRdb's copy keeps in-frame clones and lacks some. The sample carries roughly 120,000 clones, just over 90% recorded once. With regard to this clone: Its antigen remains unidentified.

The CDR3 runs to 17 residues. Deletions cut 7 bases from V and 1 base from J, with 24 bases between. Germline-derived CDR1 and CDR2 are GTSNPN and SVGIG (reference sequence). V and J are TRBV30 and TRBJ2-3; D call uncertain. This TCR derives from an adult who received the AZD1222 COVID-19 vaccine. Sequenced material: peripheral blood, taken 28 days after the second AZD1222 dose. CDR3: CAFNESFDPTGTDTQYF. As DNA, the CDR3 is TGTGCCTTTAATGAATCCTTTGACCCAACGGGCACAGATACGCAGTATTTT.